This T cell receptor beta chain was retrieved from a study of vaccination and CD4 T cells after COVID-19. Study background: Nasal swab PCR had shown SARS-CoV-2 positivity in the convalescent patients (under ten mild cases, one severe case).

Treatment: approximately nine-day PBMC culture with coronavirus spike peptide pools or control peptides (ViraFEST assay). Trimming shortened V by 8 bases and J by 6 bases, and 17 bases separated the two germline ends. Germline assignment: CDR1 SNHLY and CDR2 FYNNEI. The CDR3 length is 14 residues. Oncomine TCR Beta short-read sequencing was applied to DNA from cultured CD4+ T cells. TCRdb itself ran the PCR reads through MiXCR, one entry per CDR3 protein. The sample has around 18,000 distinct CDR3 sequences; roughly 51% are singletons. Notes on this clonotype: Antigen: not known.

The gene calls are TRBV2 and TRBJ2-4; D is ambiguous. The TCR comes from a human donor who had recovered from COVID-19. Material: CD4+ T cells from blood, cultured in vitro, obtained before SARS-CoV-2 vaccination. The CDR3 reads CASADVSPGNIQYF. The CDR3 DNA sequence: TGTGCCAGCGCTGACGTCTCACCAGGAAACATTCAGTACTTC.